A selection of T cell receptor beta chains follows, all from one sample in a study of T and B cells in COVID-19 patients. TCRdb independently ran MiXCR on the multiplex PCR reads; one entry per CDR3 protein. The repertoire has approximately 3,000 distinct CDR3 sequences, 28% of them found once; the top ten carry 50% to 80%. The material sequenced was blood. The receptors come from a human donor with active COVID-19. The donor label of this sample is uncertain. Both conserved end residues are trimmed from each CDR3. Each record gives: V gene, CDR3 protein.

v_call: TRBV7-2
cdr3_aa: ASSTGTELYGYT

v_call: TRBV5-6
cdr3_aa: ASSLVDRGMAEAF

v_call: TRBV5-5
cdr3_aa: ASSLPSTGSGANVLT

v_call: TRBV15
cdr3_aa: ATSHEGTGSYNEQF

v_call: TRBV15
cdr3_aa: ATSRVNSNYGYT

v_call: TRBV11-2
cdr3_aa: ASNIRDSGETQY

v_call: TRBV6-1
cdr3_aa: ASSESLLNQPQH

v_call: TRBV18
cdr3_aa: ASSPGGQTYGYT

v_call: TRBV19
cdr3_aa: ASSKTGDYGYT

v_call: TRBV11-2
cdr3_aa: ASRTVQETQY